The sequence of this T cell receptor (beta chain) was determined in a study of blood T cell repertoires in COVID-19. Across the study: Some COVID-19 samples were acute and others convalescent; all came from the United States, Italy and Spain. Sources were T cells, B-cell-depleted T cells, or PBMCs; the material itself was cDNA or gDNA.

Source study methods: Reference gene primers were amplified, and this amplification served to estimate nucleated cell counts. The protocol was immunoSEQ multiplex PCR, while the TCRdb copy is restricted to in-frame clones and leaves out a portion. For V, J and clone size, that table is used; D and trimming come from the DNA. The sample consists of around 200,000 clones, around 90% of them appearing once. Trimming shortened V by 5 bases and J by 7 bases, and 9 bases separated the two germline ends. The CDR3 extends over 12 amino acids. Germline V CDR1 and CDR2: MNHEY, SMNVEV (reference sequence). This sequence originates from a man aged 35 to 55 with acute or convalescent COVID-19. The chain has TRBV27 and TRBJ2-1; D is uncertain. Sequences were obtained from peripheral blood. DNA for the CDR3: TGTGCCAGCAGTCGAACACTAAATGAGCAGTTCTTC. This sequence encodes CASSRTLNEQFF.